This T cell receptor (beta chain) originates from a study of blood T cells in healthy people across ages. Notes on the study in general: Not knowing donor CMV status may have confounded expanded clonotype changes. A conclusive naive versus antigen-experienced comparison was prevented by the unsorted PBMCs.

The CDR3 consists of 18 residues. The V and J ends lost 0 bases and 6 bases, in that order; junction bases with no gene match: 8. The germline V gene encodes CDR1 LGHNA and CDR2 YNFKEQ. With regard to this clonotype: Antigen specificity is unknown.

Then a second PCR, running roughly 7 to 12 cycles, was carried out with a sample-barcoded 5' primer and a J-beta primer mix. Any given sample supplied a minimum of 3 million CDR3-containing paired-end reads. TCRdb passed the 5' RACE reads through MiXCR, listing each CDR3 protein once. Here the sample spans under 1,100,000 distinct CDR3 sequences, approximately 25% being singletons. The same data also contributed to another study, on T cells of mothers and their children. That source reports: Researchers put all of the extracted RNA into cDNA synthesis, using 1.5 ug per 15 ul.

This receptor was taken from a girl aged 2 to 10 in good health. The chain employs TRBV4-2 and TRBJ2-2, with 12 nucleotides matching TRBD2. Sequenced input: blood. As DNA, the CDR3 is TGTGCCAGCAGCCAAGAAGCACTAGCGGGGGGTTGGCCCGGGGAGCTGTTTTTT. This encodes CASSQEALAGGWPGELFF.